This is a list of T cell receptor beta chains from one sample in a study of blood T cell repertoires in COVID-19. Produced via immunoSEQ multiplex PCR; TCRdb's table is partial and in-frame only. In the table there are 15,000 to 19,000 clones, approximately 78% of which are singletons. Sequenced sample: peripheral blood. The receptor source for this set is a man older than 75 with active or convalescent COVID-19. The CDR3 runs from the conserved cysteine through the conserved F or W.

v_gene: TRBV4-3
j_gene: TRBJ2-5
CDR3aa: CASSQDRLTGRTQYF

v_gene: TRBV10-3
j_gene: TRBJ1-1
CDR3aa: CAIRETGDTEAFF

v_gene: TRBV19
j_gene: TRBJ1-2
CDR3aa: CASRGQRIYGYTF

v_gene: TRBV3-1/TRBV3-2
j_gene: TRBJ2-1
CDR3aa: CASSQVRGGYEQFF

v_gene: TRBV6-2/TRBV6-3
j_gene: TRBJ2-1
CDR3aa: CASSYSPSGGLYNEQFF

v_gene: TRBV6-5
j_gene: TRBJ1-1
CDR3aa: CASSYSQGFTTEAFF

v_gene: TRBV11-3
j_gene: TRBJ2-3
CDR3aa: CASSLTSGTDTQYF

v_gene: TRBV14
j_gene: TRBJ2-7
CDR3aa: CASSRSQYEQYF

v_gene: TRBV28
j_gene: TRBJ1-2
CDR3aa: CASSPTGVAGYTF

v_gene: TRBV5-6
j_gene: TRBJ1-5
CDR3aa: CASSLSGNQPQHF

v_gene: TRBV12-3/TRBV12-4
j_gene: TRBJ2-7
CDR3aa: CASSFNRGDEQYF

v_gene: TRBV5-4
j_gene: TRBJ2-6
CDR3aa: CASSGRLGRGANVLTF

v_gene: TRBV2
j_gene: TRBJ1-2
CDR3aa: CASRPDRSNYGYTF

v_gene: TRBV5-1
j_gene: TRBJ2-1
CDR3aa: CASSTTGNEQFF

v_gene: TRBV7-3
j_gene: TRBJ2-3
CDR3aa: CASSSGTSGGTDTQYF

v_gene: TRBV5-1
j_gene: TRBJ1-2
CDR3aa: CASSSSGVAGYTF

v_gene: TRBV30
j_gene: TRBJ1-2
CDR3aa: CAWSKGQGLVYGYTF

v_gene: TRBV11-2
j_gene: TRBJ1-3
CDR3aa: CASRSTSGNTIYF

v_gene: TRBV9
j_gene: TRBJ1-1
CDR3aa: CASSSGQGDYTEAFF

v_gene: TRBV12-3/TRBV12-4
j_gene: TRBJ2-1
CDR3aa: CASSWGLVGEQFF

v_gene: TRBV6-5
j_gene: TRBJ2-3
CDR3aa: CASMMWGTSTDTQYF

v_gene: TRBV5-1
j_gene: TRBJ2-2
CDR3aa: CASSTGGTGELFF

v_gene: TRBV24-1
j_gene: TRBJ2-2
CDR3aa: CATGQGNGELFF

v_gene: TRBV5-4
j_gene: TRBJ2-6
CDR3aa: CASSFDSFSGANVLTF

v_gene: TRBV2
j_gene: TRBJ2-1
CDR3aa: CASRVQGRTYNEQFF

v_gene: TRBV2
j_gene: TRBJ1-1
CDR3aa: CASGGQGYTEAFF

v_gene: TRBV12-3/TRBV12-4
j_gene: TRBJ1-2
CDR3aa: CASSSGQGYGYTF

v_gene: TRBV9
j_gene: TRBJ2-7
CDR3aa: CASSPDPQIITRSSYEQYF

v_gene: TRBV5-6
j_gene: TRBJ2-3
CDR3aa: CASSSLAGITDTQYF

v_gene: TRBV6-1
j_gene: TRBJ2-1
CDR3aa: CASSENLHNEQFF

v_gene: TRBV5-1
j_gene: TRBJ1-6
CDR3aa: CASSFGTGGSYNSPLHF

v_gene: TRBV5-1
j_gene: TRBJ1-4
CDR3aa: CASSLAGATNEKLFF

v_gene: TRBV27
j_gene: TRBJ2-7
CDR3aa: CASSSIGGALYEQYF

v_gene: TRBV25-1
j_gene: TRBJ1-4
CDR3aa: CASSAATNEKLFF

v_gene: TRBV3-1/TRBV3-2
j_gene: TRBJ2-1
CDR3aa: CASSQADRVDEQFF

v_gene: TRBV30
j_gene: TRBJ1-2
CDR3aa: CAWTPQYGYTF

v_gene: TRBV9
j_gene: TRBJ1-5
CDR3aa: CASSVVSYSNQPQHF

v_gene: TRBV20-1
j_gene: TRBJ1-5
CDR3aa: CSASPVGGQSNQPQHF

v_gene: TRBV27
j_gene: TRBJ2-2
CDR3aa: CASSLSGAANTGELFF

v_gene: TRBV19
j_gene: TRBJ2-5
CDR3aa: CASSARVIETQYF

v_gene: TRBV7-9
j_gene: TRBJ1-4
CDR3aa: CASSLNREEGKLFF

v_gene: TRBV6-4
j_gene: TRBJ1-2
CDR3aa: CASSPGTGGRGYTF

v_gene: TRBV28
j_gene: TRBJ2-5
CDR3aa: CASSLLGQGGQETQYF

v_gene: TRBV29-1
j_gene: TRBJ1-2
CDR3aa: CSGLQGNYGYTF

v_gene: TRBV6-5
j_gene: TRBJ2-3
CDR3aa: CASSPARGTGDTQYF

v_gene: TRBV5-4
j_gene: TRBJ1-2
CDR3aa: CASREDFIDYGYTF

v_gene: TRBV5-1
j_gene: TRBJ2-5
CDR3aa: CASSFGGARWQETQYF

v_gene: TRBV24-1
j_gene: TRBJ1-5
CDR3aa: CATSETDRWVEPQHF

v_gene: TRBV5-4
j_gene: TRBJ1-6
CDR3aa: CASSLGWATGDPDSPLHF

v_gene: TRBV19
j_gene: TRBJ1-3
CDR3aa: CASSNRDRGGNTIYF

v_gene: TRBV4-1
j_gene: TRBJ2-7
CDR3aa: CASSKGGTGSYEQYF

v_gene: TRBV27
j_gene: TRBJ1-5
CDR3aa: CASGRQEEGNQPQHF